These 5 T cell receptor beta chains came from one sample sequenced in a study of metastatic and nonmetastatic thyroid tumors. TCRdb reassembled clones from the PCR reads with MiXCR. Of approximately 15,000 clones detected, approximately 12% appear once; the ten largest clones hold approximately 15%. All patients were untreated before thyroid surgery. The specimen sequenced was tumor tissue. These receptors were obtained from a female donor with papillary thyroid cancer or a benign thyroid nodule (not recorded which). Some clones in this sample may be carry-over from other donors' samples.

This clone was detected ten times or more. The J gene is TRBJ2-7, the V gene TRBV5-1; 10 bases are shared with TRBD2. Germline lookup yields CDR1 SGHRS and CDR2 YFSETQ. V was pared by 3 bases and J by 7 bases, with 10 bases of the junction left unmatched. The CDR3 covers 15 residues. The CDR3 loop is CASSSGLAGVSEQYF. The CDR3 DNA reads TGCGCCAGCAGCTCCGGGCTAGCGGGAGTATCGGAGCAGTACTTC. The variable domain in full, completed from reference TRBV5-1 and TRBJ2-7, reads KAGVTQTPRYLIKTRGQQVTLSCSPISGHRSVSWYQQTPGQGLQFLFEYFSETQRNKGNFPGRFSGRQFSNSRSEMNVSTLELGDSALYLCASSSGLAGVSEQYFGPGTRLTVT.

For this clone: Other nucleotide sequences in the sample specify the same CDR3. The V call is TRBV20-1, the J call TRBJ1-4; 8 nucleotides line up with TRBD1. The CDR3 totals 14 residues. Germline CDR1 is DFQATT and CDR2 is SNEGSKA (reference sequence). Trimming removed 6 bases from V and 7 bases from J; junction bases left unmatched: 10. This chain's CDR3 is CSASHRGSSEKLFF. The CDR3 DNA sequence: TGCAGTGCCAGCCACAGGGGGTCTAGTGAAAAACTGTTTTTT.

This clone has a count of ten or more. The V call is TRBV7-9, the J call TRBJ1-2; TRBD1 matches at 7 bases. The CDR3 length is 12 residues. Per the germline V gene, CDR1 is SEHNR and CDR2 is FQNEAQ (reference sequence). Unmatched junction bases numbered 5, after V lost 5 bases and J lost 8 bases. The CDR3 DNA reads as TGTGCCAGCAGCCTGAACAGGGGAGGCTACACCTTC. This translates into CASSLNRGGYTF.

V and J are TRBV20-1 and TRBJ1-2; no definite D call. The CDR3 totals 15 residues. Germline lookup yields CDR1 DFQATT and CDR2 SNEGSKA (reference sequence). Trimming stripped 6 bases from V and 0 bases from J, with 17 bases between. The CDR3 coding sequence is TGCAGTGCAACGGGAGAAAATGAGGCTAACTATGGCTACACCTTC. Encoded protein: CSATGENEANYGYTF.

This clone has at least ten counts. This CDR3 reads CASSLSPGYADTQYF. The CDR3, as DNA: TGTGCCAGCAGCTTATCCCCCGGGTATGCAGATACGCAGTATTTT. This chain links TRBV7-3 with TRBJ2-3; D call uncertain. The V gene's germline CDR1 is SGHTA and CDR2 FQGTGA. The CDR3 runs to 15 residues. Deletions cut 2 bases from V and 4 bases from J, with 13 bases between.